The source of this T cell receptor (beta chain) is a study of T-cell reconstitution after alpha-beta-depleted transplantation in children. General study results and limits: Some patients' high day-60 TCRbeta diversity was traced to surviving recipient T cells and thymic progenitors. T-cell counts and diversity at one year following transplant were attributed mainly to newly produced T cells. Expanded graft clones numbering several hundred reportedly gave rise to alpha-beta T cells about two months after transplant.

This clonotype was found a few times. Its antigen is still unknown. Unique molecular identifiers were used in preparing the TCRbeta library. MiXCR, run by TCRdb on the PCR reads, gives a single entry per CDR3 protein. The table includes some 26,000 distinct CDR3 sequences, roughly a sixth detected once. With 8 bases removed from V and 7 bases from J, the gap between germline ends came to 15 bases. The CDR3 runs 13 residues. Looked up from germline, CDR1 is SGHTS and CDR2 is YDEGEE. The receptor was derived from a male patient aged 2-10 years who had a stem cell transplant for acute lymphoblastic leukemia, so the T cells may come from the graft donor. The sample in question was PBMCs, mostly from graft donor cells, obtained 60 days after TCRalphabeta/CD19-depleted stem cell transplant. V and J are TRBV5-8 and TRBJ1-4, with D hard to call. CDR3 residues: CARAPRPIEKLFF. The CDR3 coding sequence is TGTGCCAGGGCCCCTAGGCCGATTGAAAAACTGTTTTTT.